The 32 T cell receptor beta chains reported below all come from one sample, sequenced in a study of shared T cell receptors in the human thymus. TCRdb's table, derived via immunoSEQ multiplex PCR, lists solely in-frame clones and lacks some. Of approximately 400,000 clones listed, over 90% are singletons. The sample was thymocytes. The source of these receptors is a human donor.

The CDR3 reads CASSLGQGFNRETQYF. CDR3 nucleotide sequence: TGTGCCAGCAGCTTAGGGCAGGGATTTAATCGGGAGACCCAGTACTTC. This chain links TRBV7-9 with TRBJ2-5, with a tentative D call TRBD1 (5 bases). The germline V gene encodes CDR1 SEHNR and CDR2 FQNEAQ (reference sequence). V gave up 1 base and J gave up 5 bases, with 17 bases separating them. The CDR3 loop spans 16 amino acids.

The rearrangement links TRBV7-9 to TRBJ2-2; TRBD1 or TRBD2 may be the D gene (5 bases each). The V gene lost 3 bases and the J gene lost 3 bases, with 17 bases spanning the gap. Germline V gives CDR1 SEHNR, CDR2 FQNEAQ (reference sequence). The CDR3 runs 17 residues. CDR3 nucleotide sequence: TGTGCCAGCAGCTTCGGTTCTTGGGACCCCGACACCGGGGAGCTGTTTTTT. It translates to CASSFGSWDPDTGELFF.

This clone is a singleton in its sample. The chain employs TRBV11-3 and TRBJ2-7; 9 positions match TRBD2. The CDR3 contains 16 residues. From germline, CDR1 is SGHNT and CDR2 YENEEA. V was clipped by 5 bases and J by 5 bases; unmatched bases: 13. The CDR3 nucleotides are TGTGCCAGCAGCCCAGCAGGGGGGCGGGAGGGCCACGAGCAGTACTTC. This encodes CASSPAGGREGHEQYF.

V gene TRBV10-1 combines with J gene TRBJ1-1; a weak D match, TRBD1 (5 bases). The CDR3 sequence is 13 residues long. CDR1 WNHNN and CDR2 SYGVQD come from the germline V gene (reference sequence). The V end was cut by 3 bases, the J end by 10 bases, with 15 bases between. The CDR3 protein is CASSDLGGGVAFF. Written as DNA, the CDR3 is TGCGCCAGCAGTGACTTAGGAGGAGGGGTAGCTTTCTTT.

The V call is TRBV28, the J call TRBJ2-7; TRBD1 or TRBD2 may be the D gene (5 bases each). V was clipped by 4 bases and J by 6 bases, with 19 bases between them. CDR1 and CDR2 (germline): MDHEN, SYDVKM. This CDR3 has 15 residues. The CDR3 DNA follows: TGTGCCAGCAGTTATAACACCGGGACGAGTTCCGAGCAGTACTTC. It codes for CASSYNTGTSSEQYF.

This sequence joins TRBV9 and TRBJ1-5; D gene unclear. CDR3 length: 14 residues. Trimming pared 2 bases from V and 4 bases from J, leaving 10 bases between. Germline lookup yields CDR1 SGDLS and CDR2 YYNGEE. Here the CDR3 reads CASSVPPFNQPQHF. The CDR3 region has the DNA TGTGCCAGCAGCGTCCCTCCCTTTAATCAGCCCCAGCATTTT.

V and J are TRBV19 and TRBJ2-3, with TRBD2 matching 12 bases. The V and J ends lost 3 bases and 3 bases, in that order; junction bases with no gene match: 7. CDR1 and CDR2 from the germline V gene are LNHDA and SQIVND (reference sequence). The CDR3 has 17 amino acids. This CDR3 reads CASSILAGGARTDTQYF. CDR3 DNA sequence: TGTGCCAGTAGTATCCTAGCGGGGGGGGCCCGAACAGATACGCAGTATTTT. The whole variable domain, remainder taken from reference TRBV19 and TRBJ2-3, is DGGITQSPKYLFRKEGQNVTLSCEQNLNHDAMYWYRQDPGQGLRLIYYSQIVNDFQKGDIAEGYSVSREKKESFPLTVTSAQKNPTAFYLCASSILAGGARTDTQYFGPGTRLTVL.

The rearrangement joins TRBV6-1 to TRBJ2-7; possible D gene TRBD2, 6 bases. Trimming took 2 bases from V and 3 from J, leaving 14 bases between them. Germline CDR1 reads MNHNS; CDR2 reads SASEGT. This CDR3 comprises 15 residues. CDR3: CASSECGLSYYEQYF. The DNA for the CDR3 is TGTGCCAGCAGTGAATGTGGACTATCGTACTACGAGCAGTACTTC.

The chain has TRBV5-1 and TRBJ1-1; D may be TRBD1 (6 bases). This CDR3 is 15 amino acids long. The germline CDR1 and CDR2 sequences are SGHRS and YFSETQ. Trimming removed 0 bases at V and 1 base at J, with 10 bases between. CDR3 sequence: CASSLVQGQNTEAFF. The CDR3 DNA follows: TGCGCCAGCAGCTTGGTGCAGGGGCAGAACACTGAAGCTTTCTTT.

The chain joins TRBV28 to TRBJ1-2; TRBD1 might be the D (6 bases). Looked up from germline, CDR1 is MDHEN and CDR2 is SYDVKM. The CDR3 extends over 13 amino acids. V was trimmed by 3 bases and J by 8 bases, leaving 13 bases between them. CDR3 DNA: TGTGCCAGCAGTTTCGCCCAGGGGCACGGCTACACCTTC. Translating it yields CASSFAQGHGYTF.

The chain joins TRBV19 to TRBJ1-3; TRBD1 agrees at 7 bases. This CDR3 spans 19 amino acids. The V segment lost 9 bases and the J segment 0 bases; nucleotides outside the gene matches: 20. Per germline, CDR1 LNHDA and CDR2 SQIVND (reference sequence). The CDR3 DNA follows: TGTGCCAGCTGCGGGGCCCCGGGGGACAGCCAGTACTCTGGAAACACCATATATTTT. This translates into CASCGAPGDSQYSGNTIYF.

The V gene is TRBV28, the J gene TRBJ2-1, with 9 positions matching TRBD1. The CDR3 loop spans 15 amino acids. J was trimmed by 5 bases and V by 6 bases; bases with no gene match: 8. Germline assignment: CDR1 MDHEN and CDR2 SYDVKM. CDR3 region: CASSRRTGDNNEQFF. The CDR3 region has the DNA TGTGCCAGCAGCAGGAGGACAGGGGACAACAATGAGCAGTTCTTC.

This clone was picked up one time. V usage is TRBV5-5 and J usage is TRBJ1-5, with TRBD1 identical over 7 bases. CDR1 SGHKS and CDR2 YYEKEE come from the germline V gene (reference sequence). Germline trimming cut 2 bases from V and 6 bases from J; bases unmatched to any gene: 5. There are 14 residues in the CDR3. CDR3 coding DNA: TGTGCCAGCAGCTTCGACAGGGAAATTCAGCCCCAGCATTTT. This gives the protein CASSFDREIQPQHF.

This chain connects TRBV15 to TRBJ2-7; 7 nucleotides line up with TRBD1. Germline trimming cut 2 bases from V and 3 bases from J; bases unmatched to any gene: 7. This CDR3 is 15 amino acids long. Germline CDR1 reads LNHNV; CDR2 reads YYDKDF (reference sequence). The DNA for the CDR3 is TGTGCCACCAGCAGACCCCCGGGACAGCACTACGAGCAGTACTTC. This translates into CATSRPPGQHYEQYF.

The chain employs TRBV2 and TRBJ1-5; D is undetermined. The germline gives CDR1 SNHLY, CDR2 FYNNEI. Trimming cost V 2 bases and J 0 bases, with 14 bases left between them. This CDR3 has 17 amino acids. The CDR3 protein is CASSERKGGSSNQPQHF. The CDR3 nucleotides read TGTGCCAGCAGTGAACGGAAAGGAGGGTCTAGCAATCAGCCCCAGCATTTT.

The rearrangement uses TRBV5-4 and TRBJ2-7; 7 bases map to TRBD2. Looked up from germline, CDR1 is SGHNT and CDR2 is YYREEE (reference sequence). This CDR3 contains 18 residues. J gave up 0 bases and V 4 bases, and 16 bases lay outside the gene matches. As DNA, the CDR3 is TGTGCCAGCAGCCCCACCTCGGGGGGTACCCGATTCTCCTACGAGCAGTACTTC. Amino acid sequence: CASSPTSGGTRFSYEQYF. Filled out from reference TRBV5-4 and TRBJ2-7, the complete variable domain reads ETGVTQSPTHLIKTRGQQVTLRCSSQSGHNTVSWYQQALGQGPQFIFQYYREEENGRGNFPPRFSGLQFPNYSSELNVNALELDDSALYLCASSPTSGGTRFSYEQYFGPGTRLTVT.

The genes are TRBV29-1 and TRBJ2-7, with 9 bases lining up with TRBD1. The CDR3 has 13 residues. With V trimmed by 4 bases and J by 4 bases, 5 bases remained unmatched. CDR1 SQVTM and CDR2 ANQGSEA come from the germline V gene. The DNA for the CDR3 is TGCAGCGTTGCCGGGACAGGGATTTACGAGCAGTACTTC. This encodes CSVAGTGIYEQYF.

V is TRBV25-1 and J is TRBJ1-2; D is unclear. The V end was cut by 4 bases, the J end by 0 bases, with 6 bases between. The CDR3 sequence is 13 residues long. In germline, CDR1 is MGHDK, CDR2 SYGVNS. DNA for the CDR3: TGTGCCAGCAGTGGTCAGGCTAACTATGGCTACACCTTC. This gives the protein CASSGQANYGYTF.

This chain uses TRBV2 with TRBJ2-7; the D is unclear. The length of the CDR3 is 16 residues. The V gene lost 10 bases and the J gene lost 0 bases, with 22 bases spanning the gap. From germline, CDR1 is SNHLY and CDR2 FYNNEI. CDR3 loop: CATILDISYSSYEQYF. CDR3 DNA: TGTGCCACTATTCTCGACATCTCCTATAGCTCCTACGAGCAGTACTTC.

With respect to this clone: Mismatch with germline at one junction end may stem from a read error. The chain has TRBV6-5 and TRBJ2-1; possibly TRBD1 for D (7 bases). Germline V gene lookup returns CDR1 MNHEY and CDR2 SVGAGI. This CDR3 contains 15 residues. The CDR3: CASSYSGGRRGEQFF. The CDR3 region has the DNA TGTGCCAGCAGCTACTCAGGGGGACGGCGGGGCGAGCAGTTCTTC.

The rearrangement links TRBV6-5 to TRBJ2-4, with a possible D match to TRBD2 (5 bases). V was cut by 0 bases and J by 2 bases, with 11 bases left in between. The length of the CDR3 is 16 residues. Germline CDR1 and CDR2: MNHEY and SVGAGI. CDR3 coding DNA: TGTGCCAGCAGTTACTCGACGGGGAAGACCAAAAACATTCAGTACTTC. It is translated as CASSYSTGKTKNIQYF.

This chain connects TRBV27 to TRBJ2-7; no clear D gene. Per the germline V gene, CDR1 is MNHEY and CDR2 is SMNVEV (reference sequence). This CDR3 comprises 15 residues. Trimming shortened V by 7 bases and J by 3 bases, and 19 bases separated the two germline ends. The CDR3 DNA reads as TGTGCCAGCACCCCGTTGGCATCCTTTCGCTACGAGCAGTACTTC. Amino acid sequence: CASTPLASFRYEQYF.

The rearrangement uses TRBV2 and TRBJ1-2; D possibly corresponds to TRBD1 (6 bases). Looked up from germline, CDR1 is SNHLY and CDR2 is FYNNEI. V lost 6 bases, J lost 4 bases, and 12 bases lay in between. The CDR3 is 13 amino acids. The CDR3 DNA reads TGTGCCAGCAGACAGGGAAAGGTCTATGGCTACACCTTC. Amino acid sequence: CASRQGKVYGYTF.

V usage is TRBV5-1 and J usage is TRBJ2-7, with 8 bases matching TRBD2. With 5 bases clipped from V and 6 bases from J, the junction kept 16 bases outside the gene matches. Looked up from germline, CDR1 is SGHRS and CDR2 is YFSETQ. The length of the CDR3 is 16 residues. CDR3 bases: TGCGCCAGCAGTGGGCGGGAGGCTCTAAAGACCTCCGAGCAGTACTTC. Translating gives CASSGREALKTSEQYF.

V usage is TRBV7-9 and J usage is TRBJ2-7, with D hard to call. The ends were cut back, 0 bases at V and 3 bases at J, with 6 bases in the middle. This CDR3 has 13 amino acids. Germline loops: CDR1 SEHNR, CDR2 FQNEAQ (reference sequence). The DNA of the CDR3 is TGTGCCAGCAGCTTAGCCGCCAGCTACGAGCAGTACTTC. It is translated as CASSLAASYEQYF. Filled out from reference TRBV7-9 and TRBJ2-7, the complete variable domain reads DTGVSQNPRHKITKRGQNVTFRCDPISEHNRLYWYRQTLGQGPEFLTYFQNEAQLEKSRLLSDRFSAERPKGSFSTLEIQRTEQGDSAMYLCASSLAASYEQYFGPGTRLTVT.

The chain combines TRBV9 with TRBJ2-7; TRBD1 agrees at 10 bases. Germline CDR1 and CDR2: SGDLS and YYNGEE. The V gene end was trimmed by 4 bases and the J gene end by 3 bases; junction bases not matched to a gene: 1. This CDR3 comprises 13 residues. CDR3 in DNA: TGTGCCAGCAGCCGGGACAGGGGCTACGAGCAGTACTTC. It is translated as CASSRDRGYEQYF.

The gene calls are TRBV19 and TRBJ1-1; 9 nucleotides agree with TRBD1. Germline CDR1 LNHDA, CDR2 SQIVND (reference sequence). CDR3 size: 15 residues. V trimming: 2 bases; J trimming: 1 base; junction bases outside the gene matches: 2. This CDR3 is CASSIRDRANTEAFF. The CDR3 coding sequence is TGTGCCAGTAGTATAAGGGACAGGGCGAACACTGAAGCTTTCTTT.

V and J are TRBV7-9 and TRBJ2-2, with D maybe TRBD1 (6 bases). This CDR3 has 15 residues. Trimming took off 5 bases at V and 4 bases at J, with 14 bases between the two ends. The germline gives CDR1 SEHNR, CDR2 FQNEAQ (reference sequence). This chain's CDR3 is CASSLQDRTTGELFF. The CDR3 bases are TGTGCCAGCAGCCTCCAGGACAGAACCACCGGGGAGCTGTTTTTT.

This sequence joins TRBV7-2 and TRBJ1-5; perhaps TRBD1 as D (5 bases). Germline loops: CDR1 SGHTA, CDR2 FQGNSA. The CDR3 has 15 residues. The V gene lost 3 bases and the J gene lost 1 base, with 10 bases spanning the gap. The CDR3 loop reads CASSFLGTSNQPQHF. CDR3 bases: TGTGCCAGCAGCTTCCTTGGGACGAGCAATCAGCCCCAGCATTTT.

This rearrangement joins TRBV7-9 to TRBJ1-4; 7 bases line up with TRBD1. With 1 base clipped from V and 2 bases from J, the junction kept 10 bases outside the gene matches. The CDR3 is 18 amino acids. Germline lookup yields CDR1 SEHNR and CDR2 FQNEAQ (reference sequence). DNA of the CDR3: TGTGCCAGCAGCTTAGAGTCGGACAGGAGGGACACTAATGAAAAACTGTTTTTT. It codes for CASSLESDRRDTNEKLFF.

J is TRBJ1-2 and V is TRBV4-2; 8 bases are shared with TRBD1. The V and J ends lost 1 base and 5 bases, in that order; junction bases with no gene match: 6. Germline V CDR1 and CDR2: LGHNA, YNFKEQ. The length of the CDR3 is 15 residues. This CDR3 is CASSQALQGVYGYTF. In DNA, the CDR3 is TGTGCCAGCAGCCAAGCCTTACAGGGGGTATATGGCTACACCTTC.

This sequence joins TRBV25-1 and TRBJ2-7; D is unresolved. Trimming took 6 bases from V and 5 from J, leaving 8 bases between them. Germline lookup yields CDR1 MGHDK and CDR2 SYGVNS. This CDR3 region has 11 residues. This CDR3 reads CASSLSDEQYF. Here the CDR3 DNA reads TGTGCCAGCAGCCTTAGTGACGAGCAGTACTTC.